This T cell receptor beta chain was documented in a study of cytomegalovirus exposure and HLA in healthy donors. Primers included in the PCR were 60 Vbeta and 13 Jbeta primers. As processed by the authors: In a later analysis, of about 80 million unique beta chains, about 10 million appeared in at least two donors. Produced via immunoSEQ multiplex PCR; TCRdb's table is partial and in-frame only. For V, J and clone size, that table is used; D and trimming come from the DNA. The sample holds fewer than 250,000 clones, approximately 80% seen once. Broader study findings: Cytomegalovirus association was listed for 164 TCR beta chains.

Germline assignment: CDR1 SGHTA and CDR2 FQGNSA. This CDR3 is 14 amino acids long. V was clipped by 3 bases and J by 6 bases, with 12 bases between them. Turning to this clone: Its target is unknown.

The sequence came from a woman aged 25 to 39 in good health and CMV-seropositive. The sample was PBMCs. This chain uses TRBV7-2 with TRBJ2-1; tentatively, D is TRBD1 (5 bases). The CDR3 loop is CASSFRDRFNEQFF. DNA of the CDR3: TGTGCCAGCAGCTTCCGTGACAGATTCAATGAGCAGTTCTTC.